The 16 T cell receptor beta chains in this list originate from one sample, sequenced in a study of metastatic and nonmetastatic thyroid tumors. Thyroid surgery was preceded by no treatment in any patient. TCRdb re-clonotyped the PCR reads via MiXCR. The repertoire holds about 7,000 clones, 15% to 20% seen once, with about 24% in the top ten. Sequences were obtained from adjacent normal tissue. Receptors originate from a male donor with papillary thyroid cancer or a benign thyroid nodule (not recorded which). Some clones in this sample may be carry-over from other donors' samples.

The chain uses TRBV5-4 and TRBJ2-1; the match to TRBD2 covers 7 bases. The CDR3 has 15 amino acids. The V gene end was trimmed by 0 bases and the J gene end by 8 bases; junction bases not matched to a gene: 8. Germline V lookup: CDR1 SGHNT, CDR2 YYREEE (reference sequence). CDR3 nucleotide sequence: TGTGCCAGCAGCTTGGTGGCGGGAGCCGGGGATGAGCAGTTCTTC. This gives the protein CASSLVAGAGDEQFF.

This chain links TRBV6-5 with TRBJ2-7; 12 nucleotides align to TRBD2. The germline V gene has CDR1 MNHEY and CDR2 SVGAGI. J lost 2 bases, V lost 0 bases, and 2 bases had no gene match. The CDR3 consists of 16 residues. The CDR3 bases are TGTGCCAGCAGTTACTCACGACTAGCGGGGGCCTACGAGCAGTACTTC. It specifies CASSYSRLAGAYEQYF.

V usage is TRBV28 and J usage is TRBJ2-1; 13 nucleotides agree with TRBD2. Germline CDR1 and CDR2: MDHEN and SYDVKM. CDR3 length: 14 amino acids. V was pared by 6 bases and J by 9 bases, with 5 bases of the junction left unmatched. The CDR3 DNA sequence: TGTGCCAGCAGACCCGGACTAGCGGGAGTTGAGCAGTTCTTC. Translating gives CASRPGLAGVEQFF.

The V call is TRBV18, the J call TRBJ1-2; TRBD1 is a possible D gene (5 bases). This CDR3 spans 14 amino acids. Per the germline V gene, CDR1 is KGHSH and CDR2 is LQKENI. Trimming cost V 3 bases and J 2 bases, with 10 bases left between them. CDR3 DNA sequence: TGTGCCAGCTCACCGGACACGCTCAACTATGGCTACACCTTC. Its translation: CASSPDTLNYGYTF. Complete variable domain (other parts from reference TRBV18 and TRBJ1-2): NAGVMQNPRHLVRRRGQEARLRCSPMKGHSHVYWYRQLPEEGLKFMVYLQKENIIDESGMPKERFSAEFPKEGPSILRIQQVVRGDSAAYFCASSPDTLNYGYTFGSGTRLTVV.

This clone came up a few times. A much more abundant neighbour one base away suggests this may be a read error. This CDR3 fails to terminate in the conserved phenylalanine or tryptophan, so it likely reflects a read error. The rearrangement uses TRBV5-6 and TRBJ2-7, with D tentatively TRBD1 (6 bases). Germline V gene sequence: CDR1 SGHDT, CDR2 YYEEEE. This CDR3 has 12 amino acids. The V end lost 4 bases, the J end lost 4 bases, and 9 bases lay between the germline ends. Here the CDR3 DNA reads TGTGCCAGCAGCAATCAGGGGTACGAGCAGTACCTC. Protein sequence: CASSNQGYEQYL.

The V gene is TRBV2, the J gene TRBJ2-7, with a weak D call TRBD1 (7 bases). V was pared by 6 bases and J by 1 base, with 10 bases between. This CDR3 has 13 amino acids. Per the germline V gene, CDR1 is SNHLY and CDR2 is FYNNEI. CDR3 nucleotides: TGTGCCAGCAGGGCAGGGGGGTCCTACGAGCAGTACTTC. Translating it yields CASRAGGSYEQYF. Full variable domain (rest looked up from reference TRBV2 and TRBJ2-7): EPEVTQTPSHQVTQMGQEVILRCVPISNHLYFYWYRQILGQKVEFLVSFYNNEISEKSEIFDDQFSVERPDGSNFTLKIRSTKLEDSAMYFCASRAGGSYEQYFGPGTRLTVT.

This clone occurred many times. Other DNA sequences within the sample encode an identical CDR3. The CDR3, as DNA: TGTGCCAGCAGCCCCACGAAGGGGTCCGGGGAGCTGTTTTTT. This codes for CASSPTKGSGELFF. V is TRBV4-2 and J is TRBJ2-2, with D possibly TRBD1 on 5 matching bases. The CDR3 loop spans 14 amino acids. Germline CDR1 is LGHNA and CDR2 is YNFKEQ. V was trimmed by 4 bases and J by 6 bases, leaving 12 bases between them.

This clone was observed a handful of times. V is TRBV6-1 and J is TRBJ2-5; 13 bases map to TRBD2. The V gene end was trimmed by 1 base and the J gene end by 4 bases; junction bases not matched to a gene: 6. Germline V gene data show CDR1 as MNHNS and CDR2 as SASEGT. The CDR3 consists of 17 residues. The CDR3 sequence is CASSEGRTSGRGETQYF. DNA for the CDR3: TGTGCCAGCAGTGAAGGGAGGACTAGCGGGAGAGGAGAGACCCAGTACTTC.

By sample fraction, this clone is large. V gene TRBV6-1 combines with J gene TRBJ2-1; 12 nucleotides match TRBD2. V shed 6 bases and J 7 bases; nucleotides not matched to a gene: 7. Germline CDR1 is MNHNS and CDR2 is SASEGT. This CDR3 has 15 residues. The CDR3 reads CASRGLTSGRNEQFF. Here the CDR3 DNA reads TGTGCCAGCAGGGGATTGACTAGCGGGAGAAATGAGCAGTTCTTC.

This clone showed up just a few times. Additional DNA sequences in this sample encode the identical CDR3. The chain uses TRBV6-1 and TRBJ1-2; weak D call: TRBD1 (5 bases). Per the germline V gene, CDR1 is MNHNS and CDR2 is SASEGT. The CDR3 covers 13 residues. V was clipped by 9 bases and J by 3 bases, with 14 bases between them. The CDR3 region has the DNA TGTGCCAGTAGTTCCGGGACGGACTATGGCTACACCTTC. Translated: CASSSGTDYGYTF.

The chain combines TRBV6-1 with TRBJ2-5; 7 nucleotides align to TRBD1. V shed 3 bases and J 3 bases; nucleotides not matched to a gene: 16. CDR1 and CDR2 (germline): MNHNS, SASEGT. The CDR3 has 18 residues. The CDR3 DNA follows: TGTGCCAGCAGTGAGGCAATCACAGGGGCCGCTGTTAAAGAGACCCAGTACTTC. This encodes CASSEAITGAAVKETQYF.

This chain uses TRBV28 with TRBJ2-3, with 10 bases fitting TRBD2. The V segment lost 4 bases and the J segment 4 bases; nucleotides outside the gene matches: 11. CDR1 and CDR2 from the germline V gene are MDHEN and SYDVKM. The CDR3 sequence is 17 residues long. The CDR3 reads CASSSPTSGKASDTQYF. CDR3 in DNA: TGTGCCAGCAGTTCCCCCACTAGCGGGAAGGCCTCAGATACGCAGTATTTT.

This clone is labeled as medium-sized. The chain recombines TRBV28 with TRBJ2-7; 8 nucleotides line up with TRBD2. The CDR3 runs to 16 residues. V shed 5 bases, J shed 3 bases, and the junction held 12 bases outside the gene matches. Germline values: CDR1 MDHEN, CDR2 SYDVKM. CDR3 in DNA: TGTGCCAGCAGTACCCTTGGCGGGAGGTTCCTCTACGAGCAGTACTTC. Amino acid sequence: CASSTLGGRFLYEQYF.

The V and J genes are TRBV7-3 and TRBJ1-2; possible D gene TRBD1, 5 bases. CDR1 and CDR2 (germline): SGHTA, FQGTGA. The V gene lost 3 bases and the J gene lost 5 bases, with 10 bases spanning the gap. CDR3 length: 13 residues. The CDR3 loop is CASSLGRIYGYTF. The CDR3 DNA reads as TGTGCCAGCAGCTTGGGACGGATATATGGCTACACCTTC.

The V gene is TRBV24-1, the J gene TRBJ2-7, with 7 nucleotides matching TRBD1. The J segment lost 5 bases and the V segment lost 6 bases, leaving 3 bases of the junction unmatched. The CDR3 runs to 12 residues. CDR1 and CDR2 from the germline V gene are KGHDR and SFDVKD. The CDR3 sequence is CATSTGANEQYF. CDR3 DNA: TGTGCCACCAGTACAGGGGCGAACGAGCAGTACTTC.

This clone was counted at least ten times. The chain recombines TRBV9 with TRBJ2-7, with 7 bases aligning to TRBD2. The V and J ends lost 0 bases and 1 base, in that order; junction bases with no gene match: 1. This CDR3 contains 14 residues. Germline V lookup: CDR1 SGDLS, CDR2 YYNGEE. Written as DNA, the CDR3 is TGTGCCAGCAGCGTAGGGCGGGGGTCCTACGAGCAGTACTTC. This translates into CASSVGRGSYEQYF. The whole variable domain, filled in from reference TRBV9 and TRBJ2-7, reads DSGVTQTPKHLITATGQRVTLRCSPRSGDLSVYWYQQSLDQGLQFLIQYYNGEERAKGNILERFSAQQFPDLHSELNLSSLELGDSALYFCASSVGRGSYEQYFGPGTRLTVT.